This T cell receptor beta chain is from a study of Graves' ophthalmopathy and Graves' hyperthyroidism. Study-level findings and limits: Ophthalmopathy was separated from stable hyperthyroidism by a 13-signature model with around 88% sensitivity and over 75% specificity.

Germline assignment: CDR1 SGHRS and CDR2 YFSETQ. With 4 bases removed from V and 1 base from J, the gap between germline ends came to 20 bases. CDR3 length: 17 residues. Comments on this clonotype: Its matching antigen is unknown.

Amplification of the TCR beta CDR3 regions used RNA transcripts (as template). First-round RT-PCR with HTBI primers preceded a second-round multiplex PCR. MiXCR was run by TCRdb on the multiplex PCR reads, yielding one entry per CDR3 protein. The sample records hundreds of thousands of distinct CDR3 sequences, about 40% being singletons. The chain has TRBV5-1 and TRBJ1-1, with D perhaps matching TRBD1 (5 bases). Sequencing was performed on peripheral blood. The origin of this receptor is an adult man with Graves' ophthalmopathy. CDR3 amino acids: CASSQDSGTRGNTEAFF. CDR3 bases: TGCGCCAGCAGCCAAGATTCGGGGACCCGGGGGAACACTGAAGCTTTCTTT.